The rows below give T cell receptor beta chains drawn from one sample of a study of T cell changes during pregnancy in multiple sclerosis. The method was immunoSEQ multiplex PCR; TCRdb's version includes in-frame clones alone and lacks a portion of them. Among some 60,000 clones, roughly 93% were seen once, and the ten largest hold less than 2%. The sample was peripheral blood, taken after pregnancy. Source of these receptors: a female donor with multiple sclerosis, enrolled in a pregnancy study. The CDR3 runs from the conserved cysteine through the conserved F or W. Each record gives: clone size, D gene, J gene, V gene, CDR3 protein, CDR3 DNA. A D gene is named only where the DNA matches it firmly. Only part of the rows carry a size: once, few, many, or a class if the clone is expanded.

clone_size: NA; d_call: NA; j_call: TRBJ2-3; v_call: TRBV6-1; cdr3_aa: CATFISGTDTQYF; cdr3_nt: TGTGCCACCTTTATTTCAGGCACAGATACGCAGTATTTT
clone_size: NA; d_call: TRBD1; j_call: TRBJ2-1; v_call: TRBV7-3; cdr3_aa: CASSFQQGNDEQFF; cdr3_nt: TGTGCCAGCAGCTTTCAACAGGGGAACGATGAGCAGTTCTTC
clone_size: once; d_call: NA; j_call: TRBJ1-3; v_call: TRBV7-9; cdr3_aa: CASSLFEREAGNTIYF; cdr3_nt: TGTGCCAGCAGCTTATTCGAAAGGGAGGCTGGAAACACCATATATTTT
clone_size: NA; d_call: TRBD2; j_call: TRBJ2-2; v_call: TRBV4-1; cdr3_aa: CASSPLAGLNTGELFF; cdr3_nt: TGCGCCAGCAGCCCTTTAGCGGGCCTGAACACCGGGGAGCTGTTTTTT
clone_size: once; d_call: TRBD1; j_call: TRBJ2-3; v_call: TRBV4-2; cdr3_aa: CASSPSQGVLDTQYF; cdr3_nt: TGTGCCAGCAGCCCGTCACAGGGGGTATTGGATACGCAGTATTTT
clone_size: once; d_call: NA; j_call: TRBJ2-1; v_call: TRBV7-8; cdr3_aa: CASSLGPAGYNEQFF; cdr3_nt: TGTGCCAGCAGCTTAGGTCCGGCGGGGTACAATGAGCAGTTCTTC
clone_size: NA; d_call: NA; j_call: TRBJ1-2; v_call: TRBV28; cdr3_aa: CASSPEGTYGYTF; cdr3_nt: TGTGCCAGCAGCCCCGAAGGGACTTATGGCTACACCTTC
clone_size: NA; d_call: NA; j_call: TRBJ1-5; v_call: TRBV6-1; cdr3_aa: CASRKGGDRVQPQHF; cdr3_nt: TGTGCCAGCAGAAAGGGGGGGGATAGGGTACAGCCCCAGCATTTT
clone_size: NA; d_call: TRBD1; j_call: TRBJ1-2; v_call: TRBV27; cdr3_aa: CASSINIGTGFGYTF; cdr3_nt: TGTGCCAGCAGCATAAACATCGGGACAGGGTTTGGCTACACCTTC
clone_size: NA; d_call: TRBD1; j_call: TRBJ2-7; v_call: TRBV5-1; cdr3_aa: CASSPGQSYEQYF; cdr3_nt: TGCGCCAGCAGCCCGGGACAGTCCTACGAGCAGTACTTC
clone_size: NA; d_call: TRBD1; j_call: TRBJ1-5; v_call: TRBV6-6; cdr3_aa: CASSLDRGSNQPQHF; cdr3_nt: TGTGCCAGCAGTTTAGACAGGGGAAGCAATCAGCCCCAGCATTTT
clone_size: NA; d_call: TRBD1; j_call: TRBJ2-7; v_call: TRBV7-9; cdr3_aa: CASSFLTGAEQYF; cdr3_nt: TGTGCCAGCAGCTTCCTCACAGGGGCCGAGCAGTACTTC
clone_size: NA; d_call: NA; j_call: TRBJ2-4; v_call: TRBV4-1; cdr3_aa: CASSQDPKGLQYF; cdr3_nt: TGCGCCAGCAGCCAAGACCCCAAGGGGCTACAGTACTTC
clone_size: NA; d_call: TRBD2; j_call: TRBJ2-7; v_call: TRBV4-3; cdr3_aa: CASSQAWGGSYEQYF; cdr3_nt: TGCGCCAGCAGCCAAGCCTGGGGGGGGTCCTACGAGCAGTACTTC
clone_size: NA; d_call: NA; j_call: TRBJ2-5; v_call: TRBV15; cdr3_aa: CATSRGAGEGAETQYF; cdr3_nt: TGTGCCACCAGCAGGGGAGCTGGGGAAGGTGCTGAGACCCAGTACTTC
clone_size: NA; d_call: TRBD1; j_call: TRBJ2-7; v_call: TRBV28; cdr3_aa: CASRTGVRAKEQYF; cdr3_nt: TGTGCCAGCCGCACAGGGGTCAGGGCGAAGGAGCAGTACTTC
clone_size: NA; d_call: NA; j_call: TRBJ1-3; v_call: TRBV11-2; cdr3_aa: CASSWGQGSGNTIYF; cdr3_nt: TGTGCCAGCAGCTGGGGGCAAGGGAGTGGAAACACCATATATTTT
clone_size: NA; d_call: TRBD2; j_call: TRBJ2-1; v_call: TRBV11-3; cdr3_aa: CASSLPSGSDEQFF; cdr3_nt: TGTGCCAGCAGCTTACCTAGCGGGAGTGATGAGCAGTTCTTC
clone_size: NA; d_call: NA; j_call: TRBJ2-1; v_call: TRBV19; cdr3_aa: CASSNRANSDEQFF; cdr3_nt: TGTGCCAGTAGTAACAGGGCTAACTCGGATGAGCAGTTCTTC
clone_size: NA; d_call: NA; j_call: TRBJ2-2; v_call: TRBV29-1; cdr3_aa: CSAEDTNTGELFF; cdr3_nt: TGCAGCGCCGAGGACACCAACACCGGGGAGCTGTTTTTT
clone_size: NA; d_call: NA; j_call: TRBJ1-1; v_call: TRBV19; cdr3_aa: CASSTIQENTEAFF; cdr3_nt: TGTGCCAGTAGTACCATACAGGAAAACACTGAAGCTTTCTTT
clone_size: NA; d_call: NA; j_call: TRBJ1-4; v_call: TRBV19; cdr3_aa: CASTPGEGKLFF; cdr3_nt: TGTGCCAGTACCCCCGGGGAGGGAAAACTGTTTTTT
clone_size: once; d_call: NA; j_call: TRBJ2-7; v_call: TRBV11-1; cdr3_aa: CASSPGRRSEEQYF; cdr3_nt: TGTGCCAGCAGCCCCGGCCGACGGTCGGAGGAGCAGTACTTC
clone_size: NA; d_call: NA; j_call: TRBJ2-3; v_call: TRBV19; cdr3_aa: CASSIGGERNTDTQYF; cdr3_nt: TGTGCCAGTAGTATAGGGGGTGAGCGGAACACAGATACGCAGTATTTT
clone_size: NA; d_call: NA; j_call: TRBJ1-5; v_call: TRBV28; cdr3_aa: CASSTFQPQHF; cdr3_nt: TGTGCCAGCAGTACATTTCAGCCCCAGCATTTT
clone_size: NA; d_call: TRBD2; j_call: TRBJ2-7; v_call: TRBV7-8; cdr3_aa: CASSLVSVLAGNYEQYF; cdr3_nt: TGTGCCAGCAGCTTAGTCTCGGTGCTAGCGGGAAACTACGAGCAGTACTTC